The 18 T cell receptor beta chains below come from one sample, sequenced in a study of blood T cell repertoires in COVID-19. Data came from immunoSEQ multiplex PCR; TCRdb stores just in-frame clones and leaves some out. The data contain approximately 150,000 clones, 70% to 90% of them singletons. The sequenced material came from peripheral blood. Receptor source: a human donor in a cohort sampled during active COVID-19.

CDR3: CASLPETGTGELFF. The CDR3 DNA is TGTGCCAGCCTCCCTGAGACGGGCACCGGGGAGCTGTTTTTT. The V gene is TRBV6-5, the J gene TRBJ2-2; no clear D gene. CDR1 and CDR2 from the germline V gene are MNHEY and SVGAGI. The CDR3 consists of 14 residues. V lost 8 bases, J lost 4 bases, and 14 bases lay in between.

This chain joins TRBV6-2 or TRBV6-3 and TRBJ2-7; the D is unclear. CDR3 length: 11 amino acids. V gave up 5 bases and J gave up 2 bases, with 4 bases separating them. The V gene's germline CDR1 is MNHEY and CDR2 SVGEGT. CDR3 residues: CASSPAYEQYF. In DNA form, the CDR3 reads TGTGCCAGCAGTCCCGCCTACGAGCAGTACTTC.

The chain links TRBV9 to TRBJ2-7; tentative D call: TRBD2 (5 bases). The CDR3 extends over 15 amino acids. V was cut by 3 bases and J by 7 bases, with 20 bases left in between. The germline CDR1 and CDR2 sequences are SGDLS and YYNGEE. This CDR3 reads CASSAEDRGELEQYF. CDR3 bases: TGTGCCAGCAGCGCCGAGGACCGTGGGGAGTTGGAGCAGTACTTC.

The J gene is TRBJ2-7, the V gene TRBV6-1; 7 nucleotides align to TRBD2. Germline lookup yields CDR1 MNHNS and CDR2 SASEGT. This CDR3 has 15 residues. V shed 2 bases and J 1 base; nucleotides not matched to a gene: 5. CDR3 nucleotide sequence: TGTGCCAGCAGTGAAAGGTCTAGCGGATCCTACGAGCAGTACTTC. It translates to CASSERSSGSYEQYF.

The chain links TRBV2 to TRBJ1-2; 9 bases line up with TRBD1. The germline V gene encodes CDR1 SNHLY and CDR2 FYNNEI. The ends lost 6 bases at V and 7 bases at J; junction bases unmatched: 9. The CDR3 length is 14 residues. In DNA form, the CDR3 reads TGTGCCAGCAGGGAGGACAGGGGCTCGGGTGGCTACACCTTC. Its translation: CASREDRGSGGYTF.

The genes are TRBV7-9 and TRBJ2-7; 9 nucleotides align to TRBD2. CDR3 size: 15 residues. CDR1 SEHNR and CDR2 FQNEAQ come from the germline V gene (reference sequence). The V and J ends lost 5 bases and 7 bases, in that order; junction bases with no gene match: 12. The chain's CDR3 is CASSPPGGGAQEQYF. In nucleotides, the CDR3 is TGTGCCAGCAGCCCCCCCGGCGGGGGGGCCCAAGAGCAGTACTTC.

The CDR3 nucleotides are TGTGCCAGCAGCCCCCGAGGGCAGATGAACACTGAAGCTTTCTTT. This encodes CASSPRGQMNTEAFF. The rearrangement links TRBV9 to TRBJ1-1; no clear D gene. Per the germline V gene, CDR1 is SGDLS and CDR2 is YYNGEE. The CDR3 loop spans 15 amino acids. Deletions cut 4 bases from V and 0 bases from J, with 13 bases between.

This rearrangement joins TRBV29-1 to TRBJ2-7, with 9 bases aligning to TRBD1. Germline assignment: CDR1 SQVTM and CDR2 ANQGSEA. The J segment lost 4 bases and the V segment lost 6 bases, leaving 7 bases of the junction unmatched. This CDR3 has 13 amino acids. CDR3 DNA: TGCAGCGTAATTGACAGGGGGAGGTACGAGCAGTACTTC. Translation gives CSVIDRGRYEQYF.

The V and J genes are TRBV6-5 and TRBJ2-7; 8 nucleotides line up with TRBD2. CDR3 length: 15 residues. V gave up 6 bases and J gave up 2 bases; unmatched junction bases: 9. Germline values: CDR1 MNHEY, CDR2 SVGAGI. CDR3 in DNA: TGTGCCAGCAGCGGCTCTTCGGGACTAGCCTACGAGCAGTACTTC. It codes for CASSGSSGLAYEQYF.

In this sample, this clone turned up once. The V gene is TRBV6-1, the J gene TRBJ2-3, with 7 bases fitting TRBD2. J gave up 2 bases and V 1 base, and 0 bases lay outside the gene matches. This CDR3 spans 14 amino acids. The V gene's germline CDR1 is MNHNS and CDR2 SASEGT. CDR3 protein: CASSEGLATDTQYF. CDR3 bases: TGTGCCAGCAGTGAAGGACTAGCCACAGATACGCAGTATTTT.

The chain links TRBV4-2 to TRBJ1-1; D is uncertain. Looked up from germline, CDR1 is LGHNA and CDR2 is YNFKEQ. The V and J ends lost 1 base and 1 base respectively, with 10 bases between them. CDR3 length: 15 residues. The DNA for the CDR3 is TGTGCCAGCAGCCAAGTGGCAGGTAGGAACACTGAAGCTTTCTTT. Protein product: CASSQVAGRNTEAFF.

This rearrangement joins TRBV5-4 to TRBJ2-7; TRBD2 agrees at 11 bases. The CDR3 is 15 amino acids. Unmatched junction bases numbered 6, after V lost 4 bases and J lost 3 bases. The germline V gene has CDR1 SGHNT and CDR2 YYREEE (reference sequence). The CDR3 region is CASSQRLAGNYEQYF. CDR3 bases: TGTGCCAGCAGCCAAAGACTAGCGGGGAACTACGAGCAGTACTTC.

The genes are TRBV6-5 and TRBJ2-5, with D tentatively TRBD2 (6 bases). The germline V and J ends were trimmed by 2 bases and 4 bases, with 11 bases remaining between them. CDR3 size: 14 residues. Germline-derived CDR1 and CDR2 are MNHEY and SVGAGI. DNA of the CDR3: TGTGCCAGCAGTTACGGGCGGGGATCAGAGACCCAGTACTTC. This codes for CASSYGRGSETQYF.

The chain employs TRBV9 and TRBJ2-7; 9 bases are a match to TRBD2. Germline CDR1 and CDR2: SGDLS and YYNGEE. V lost 0 bases, J lost 4 bases, and 5 bases stayed unmatched. The CDR3 is 15 amino acids. DNA for the CDR3: TGTGCCAGCAGCGTAGCGGCTAGCGGGATATACGAGCAGTACTTC. Residues: CASSVAASGIYEQYF.

J is TRBJ1-4 and V is TRBV28; TRBD1 aligns across 8 bases. The CDR3 runs to 15 residues. The germline V gene has CDR1 MDHEN and CDR2 SYDVKM. Trimming cost V 5 bases and J 5 bases; bases outside gene matches: 7. The CDR3 spells CASSPPTGVNEKLFF. The CDR3 DNA sequence: TGTGCCAGCAGTCCACCGACAGGGGTGAATGAAAAACTGTTTTTT. Full variable domain (missing parts from reference TRBV28 and TRBJ1-4): DVKVTQSSRYLVKRTGEKVFLECVQDMDHENMFWYRQDPGLGLRLIYFSYDVKMKEKGDIPEGYSVSREKKERFSLILESASTNQTSMYLCASSPPTGVNEKLFFGSGTQLSVL.

The rearrangement uses TRBV20-1 and TRBJ2-7; TRBD1 might be the D (5 bases). V was pared by 3 bases and J by 0 bases, with 15 bases between. The germline gives CDR1 DFQATT, CDR2 SNEGSKA (reference sequence). There are 15 residues in the CDR3. The chain's CDR3 is CSASQGVTDSYEQYF. In DNA, the CDR3 is TGCAGTGCTAGTCAGGGCGTTACGGACTCCTACGAGCAGTACTTC.

The gene calls are TRBV28 and TRBJ1-2, with 7 bases fitting TRBD1. The CDR3 sequence is 14 residues long. J was trimmed by 2 bases and V by 2 bases; bases with no gene match: 2. In germline, CDR1 is MDHEN, CDR2 SYDVKM. The CDR3 DNA is TGTGCCAGCAGTTTACAGGGGGGCAACTATGGCTACACCTTC. This sequence encodes CASSLQGGNYGYTF.

This chain joins TRBV11-2 and TRBJ1-3, with 7 bases aligning to TRBD1. After removal of 5 bases from V and 2 bases from J, the junction contained 3 bases not matched to a gene. CDR1 and CDR2 (germline): SGHAT, FQNNGV. This CDR3 contains 14 residues. The CDR3 loop is CASSKGQPGNTIYF. CDR3 nucleotides: TGTGCCAGCAGCAAGGGACAGCCTGGAAACACCATATATTTT.